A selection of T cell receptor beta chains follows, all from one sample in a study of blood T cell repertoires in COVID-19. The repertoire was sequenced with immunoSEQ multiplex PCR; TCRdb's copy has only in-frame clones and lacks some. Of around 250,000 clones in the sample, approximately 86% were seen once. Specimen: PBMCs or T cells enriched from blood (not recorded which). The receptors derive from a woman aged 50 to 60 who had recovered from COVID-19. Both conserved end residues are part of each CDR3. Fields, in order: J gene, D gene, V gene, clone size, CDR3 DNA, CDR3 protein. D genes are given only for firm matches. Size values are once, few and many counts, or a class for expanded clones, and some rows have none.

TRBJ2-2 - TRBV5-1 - TGCGCCAGCAGCTCCCAAGGGAGGCCGAACACCGGGGAGCTGTTTTTT CASSSQGRPNTGELFF
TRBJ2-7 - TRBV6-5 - TGTGCCAGCAGTTATAGTTTCGAGCAGTACTTC CASSYSFEQYF
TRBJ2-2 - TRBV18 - TGTGCCAGCTCACCACTAGTACAGACGAACACCGGGGAGCTGTTTTTT CASSPLVQTNTGELFF
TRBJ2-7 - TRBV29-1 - TGCAGCGTTGGGTCTCGAGAAGCCTACGAGCAGTACTTC CSVGSREAYEQYF
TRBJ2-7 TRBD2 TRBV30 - TGTGCCTGGAGTGTATCTCGGACTAGCGGGAGTATCTACGAGCAGTACTTC CAWSVSRTSGSIYEQYF
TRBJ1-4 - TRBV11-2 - TGTGCCAGCAGCTCCCTCGGGTGGGAAAAACTGTTTTTT CASSSLGWEKLFF
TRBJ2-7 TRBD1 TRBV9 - TGTGCCAGCAGCGTAGATGGGACAGCCGAGCAGTACTTC CASSVDGTAEQYF
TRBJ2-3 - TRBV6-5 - TGTGGCTCGGGGGACAGCACAGATACGCAGTATTTT CGSGDSTDTQYF
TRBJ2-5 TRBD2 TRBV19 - TGTGCCAGTAGTATAATAGGGCTAAGCGGGAGGGAGGAGGAGACCCAGTACTTC CASSIIGLSGREEETQYF
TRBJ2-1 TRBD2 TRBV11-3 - TGTGCCAGCAGCTTAGCGGGAGGATCGTACAATGAGCAGTTCTTC CASSLAGGSYNEQFF
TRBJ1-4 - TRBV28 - TGTGCCAGCAGGGACTCGACAGGTCCCTCTGAAAAACTGTTTTTT CASRDSTGPSEKLFF
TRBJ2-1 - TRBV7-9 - TGTGCCAGCAGCGAAGATATGCGAGTCGTCAATGAGCAGTTCTTC CASSEDMRVVNEQFF
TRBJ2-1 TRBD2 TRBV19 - TGTGCCAGTAGTATTATCGGAGCGGGAGCCGATGAGCAGTTCTTC CASSIIGAGADEQFF
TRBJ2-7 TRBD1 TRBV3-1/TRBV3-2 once TGTGCCAGCAGCCCCGGAGGGACAGGGCCTTTAACCTACGAGCAGTACTTC CASSPGGTGPLTYEQYF
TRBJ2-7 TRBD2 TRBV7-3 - TGTGCCAGCAGCTTTAGCGGGAGGCCCGAGGAGCAGTACTTC CASSFSGRPEEQYF
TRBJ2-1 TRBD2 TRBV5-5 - TGTGCCAGCAGCTCCCTAGCGGACAATGAGCAGTTCTTC CASSSLADNEQFF
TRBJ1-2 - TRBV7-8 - TGTGCCAGCAGCTTAGGTCGCCAGGGGAACTATGGCTACACCTTC CASSLGRQGNYGYTF
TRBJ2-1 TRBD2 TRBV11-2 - TGTGCCAGCAGCTCACTACAAGGACTAGACGATGAGCAGTTCTTC CASSSLQGLDDEQFF
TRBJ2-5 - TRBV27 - TGTGCCAGCAGTACGGGGTGGGGGAGGACGGGAGAGACCCAGTACTTC CASSTGWGRTGETQYF
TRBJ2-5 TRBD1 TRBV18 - TGTGCCAGCTCACCAGGGACAGGGGGCCGGGAGACCCAGTACTTC CASSPGTGGRETQYF
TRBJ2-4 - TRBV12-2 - TGTGCAAGTCGCTTTATGCGGGAGTGCGCCAAAAACATTCAGTACTTC CASRFMRECAKNIQYF
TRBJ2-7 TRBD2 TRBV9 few TGTGCCAGCAGCCCCGGACTAGCGGGAGGGTGGGTGTACGAGCAGTACTTC CASSPGLAGGWVYEQYF